The 26 T cell receptor beta chains below all came from one sample that was sequenced in a study of CD8 T cell repertoires and HIV-1 epitope variants. No cognate antigen is known for these TCRs. Clones were sequenced by immunoSEQ multiplex PCR, and TCRdb holds only the in-frame ones, with some missing. The profile shows 6,000 to 8,000 clones, less than 75% of them singletons. Source material: cultured CD8+ T cells derived from PBMCs. The receptor source for this set is a male donor with HIV.

The J gene is TRBJ2-7, the V gene TRBV23-1, with D perhaps TRBD1 or TRBD2 (5 bases each). TRBV23-1 has ORF status, its function being uncertain. This CDR3 has 17 residues. V was trimmed by 0 bases and J by 3 bases, leaving 18 bases between them. In nucleotides, the CDR3 is TGCGCCAGCAGTCAATCGGGGGACGGGGCAGCGATCTACGAGCAGTACTTC. It encodes CASSQSGDGAAIYEQYF.

This clone counts as medium-sized. V usage is TRBV11-1 and J usage is TRBJ1-2, with D possibly matching TRBD1 (5 bases). Germline V gives CDR1 SGHAT, CDR2 FQDESV (reference sequence). CDR3 length equals 14 residues. Trimming cost V 5 bases and J 3 bases, with 13 bases left between them. The DNA of the CDR3 is TGTGCCAGCAGCCCTGGGACTTCTGACTATGGCTACACCTTC. It is translated as CASSPGTSDYGYTF.

The chain joins TRBV15 to TRBJ1-1; D gene uncertain. The V gene lost 0 bases and the J gene lost 1 base, with 21 bases spanning the gap. Germline CDR1 is LNHNV and CDR2 is YYDKDF (reference sequence). The CDR3 is 19 amino acids. The CDR3 region has the DNA TGTGCCACCAGCAGAGACAAGGTCGGGATGGGAACGTCGAACACTGAAGCTTTCTTT. Amino acids: CATSRDKVGMGTSNTEAFF.

This chain joins TRBV4-3 and TRBJ2-3, with D perhaps assigned TRBD1 or TRBD2 (5 bases each). The CDR3 loop spans 17 amino acids. Between the trimmed V and J ends, which lost 4 bases and 0 bases, there was a span of 17 bases. Per germline, CDR1 LGHNA and CDR2 YSLEER. The CDR3 loop is CASSPWVGTTSTDTQYF. The CDR3 region has the DNA TGCGCCAGCAGCCCGTGGGTGGGGACCACAAGCACAGATACGCAGTATTTT.

The chain recombines TRBV11-2 with TRBJ2-5, with D possibly being TRBD1 (7 bases). The CDR3 is made up of 17 amino acids. V was trimmed by 5 bases and J by 5 bases, leaving 24 bases between them. The germline CDR1 and CDR2 sequences are SGHAT and FQNNGV. In DNA, the CDR3 is TGTGCCAGCAGCCCACAGGAGGGGGCAGGAGGTGGGGAGACCCAGTACTTC. This gives the protein CASSPQEGAGGGETQYF.

This clone was detected only once. CDR3 loop: CASSHDIIGEGDSGANVLTF. The CDR3 bases are TGTGCCAGCAGTCACGACATTATCGGCGAAGGAGACTCTGGGGCCAACGTCCTGACTTTC. This sequence joins TRBV5-4 and TRBJ2-6; D unclear. This CDR3 is 20 amino acids long. V was trimmed by 5 bases and J by 0 bases, leaving 24 bases between them. Per the germline V gene, CDR1 is SGHNT and CDR2 is YYREEE (reference sequence).

This rearrangement joins TRBV7-3 to TRBJ2-1; a possible D gene is TRBD2 (6 bases). The ends were cut back, 1 base at V and 0 bases at J, with 10 bases in the middle. Germline CDR1 SGHTA, CDR2 FQGTGA. The CDR3 sequence is 16 residues long. The CDR3 here is CASSLMAGSSYNEQFF. CDR3 sequence (DNA): TGTGCCAGCAGCTTAATGGCGGGGTCCTCCTACAATGAGCAGTTCTTC.

This clone was picked up a small number of times. The chain recombines TRBV18 with TRBJ1-2; weak D call: TRBD1 (5 bases). The CDR3 contains 15 residues. CDR1 is KGHSH, CDR2 LQKENI, per germline. The V end lost 2 bases, the J end lost 4 bases, and 14 bases lay between the germline ends. CDR3: CASSPYGRERYGYTF. The CDR3 DNA reads TGTGCCAGCTCACCATACGGCAGGGAGCGCTATGGCTACACCTTC.

V and J are TRBV19 and TRBJ2-7; possibly TRBD2 for D (5 bases). The germline V gene encodes CDR1 LNHDA and CDR2 SQIVND (reference sequence). The CDR3 consists of 14 residues. V lost 5 bases to trimming and J lost 2 bases, with 13 bases between them. The CDR3 nucleotides are TGTGCCAGTAGTTCGAGGGAGACCCCCTACGAGCAGTACTTC. Amino acid sequence: CASSSRETPYEQYF.

The chain employs TRBV10-1 and TRBJ2-1; 9 bases fit TRBD1. CDR1 and CDR2 from the germline V gene are WNHNN and SYGVQD (reference sequence). The CDR3 has 16 amino acids. The V and J ends lost 3 bases and 9 bases, in that order; junction bases with no gene match: 12. CDR3 nucleotide sequence: TGCGCCAGCAGTGACCAACTGGGACAGGGCCTTGGTGAGCAGTTCTTC. This gives the protein CASSDQLGQGLGEQFF.

The V and J genes are TRBV28 and TRBJ2-5; TRBD1 agrees at 8 bases. Germline V gives CDR1 MDHEN, CDR2 SYDVKM. This CDR3 contains 16 residues. The V gene end was trimmed by 4 bases and the J gene end by 3 bases; junction bases not matched to a gene: 10. CDR3 in DNA: TGTGCCAGCAGTTCCCCGGGACAGGAGAGTAAAGAGACCCAGTACTTC. Translation gives CASSSPGQESKETQYF.

This clone has only a few counts. The chain links TRBV2 to TRBJ2-7; 11 bases are shared with TRBD1. Germline CDR1 and CDR2: SNHLY and FYNNEI. The V segment lost 6 bases and the J segment 3 bases; nucleotides outside the gene matches: 7. The CDR3 is made up of 15 amino acids. The DNA for the CDR3 is TGTGCCAGCAGGGACCTGGGGACAGGGGGCTACGAGCAGTACTTC. This encodes CASRDLGTGGYEQYF.

The chain couples TRBV6-6 to TRBJ1-1; D gene ambiguous. The germline V gene encodes CDR1 MNHNY and CDR2 SVGAGI (reference sequence). The CDR3 loop spans 15 amino acids. Deletions cut 2 bases from V and 0 bases from J, with 10 bases between. CDR3 sequence: CASSYGSDLNTEAFF. CDR3 in DNA: TGTGCCAGCAGTTACGGCAGCGACTTGAACACTGAAGCTTTCTTT.

The genes are TRBV15 and TRBJ1-3, with 9 bases matching TRBD1. CDR1 is LNHNV, CDR2 YYDKDF, per germline (reference sequence). J was trimmed by 1 base and V by 0 bases; bases with no gene match: 1. The CDR3 totals 16 residues. The CDR3 coding sequence is TGTGCCACCAGCAGAGAACAGGGGGCATCTGGAAACACCATATATTTT. This encodes CATSREQGASGNTIYF.

The chain is built from TRBV6-6 and TRBJ1-3; D is unclear. V lost 2 bases and J 0 bases, leaving 8 bases between the germline ends. Germline values: CDR1 MNHNY, CDR2 SVGAGI (reference sequence). The CDR3 sequence is 15 residues long. CDR3 nucleotide sequence: TGTGCCAGCAGTTACAACAGCCTCTCTGGAAACACCATATATTTT. The encoded protein is CASSYNSLSGNTIYF.

The J gene is TRBJ1-6, the V gene TRBV7-9; TRBD1 is a possible D gene (5 bases). The germline V and J ends were trimmed by 5 bases and 9 bases, with 14 bases remaining between them. The CDR3 has 14 residues. From germline, CDR1 is SEHNR and CDR2 FQNEAQ (reference sequence). CDR3: CASSQGEGGSPLHF. The CDR3 DNA is TGTGCCAGCAGCCAAGGGGAGGGAGGTTCACCCCTCCACTTT.

The chain has TRBV9 and TRBJ2-2; 12 nucleotides align to TRBD2. Losses at the gene ends were 3 bases for V and 4 bases for J; bases not matched to a gene: 4. Germline lookup yields CDR1 SGDLS and CDR2 YYNGEE. The CDR3 contains 16 residues. Written as DNA, the CDR3 is TGTGCCAGCAGCGCCGGACTAGCGGGGTTCACCGGGGAGCTGTTTTTT. Protein: CASSAGLAGFTGELFF.

The chain employs TRBV7-2 and TRBJ2-5; 9 bases map to TRBD2. V lost 0 bases and J lost 5; bases outside the gene matches: 4. The length of the CDR3 is 15 residues. Germline assignment: CDR1 SGHTA and CDR2 FQGNSA. CDR3 residues: CASSLAAGGHETQYF. The CDR3 bases are TGTGCCAGCAGCTTAGCAGCGGGGGGCCACGAGACCCAGTACTTC.

This clone has more than one count but fewer than ten. The chain has TRBV6-5 and TRBJ1-2, with 8 bases aligning to TRBD1. Germline loops: CDR1 MNHEY, CDR2 SVGAGI. The ends lost 0 bases at V and 4 bases at J; junction bases unmatched: 1. This CDR3 is 14 amino acids long. CDR3: CASSYSDRGYGYTF. CDR3 DNA: TGTGCCAGCAGTTACTCTGACAGGGGCTATGGCTACACCTTC.

The CDR3 is CASSDPGTNEKLFF. CDR3 nucleotide sequence: TGTGCCAGCAGTGATCCGGGGACTAATGAAAAACTGTTTTTT. V usage is TRBV2 and J usage is TRBJ1-4; D gene ambiguous. V was trimmed by 3 bases and J by 2 bases, leaving 7 bases between them. This CDR3 is 14 amino acids long. Germline V gene lookup returns CDR1 SNHLY and CDR2 FYNNEI.

A single count supports this clone. The V call is TRBV9, the J call TRBJ2-7, with TRBD2 matching 7 bases. CDR3 length: 16 residues. Per the germline V gene, CDR1 is SGDLS and CDR2 is YYNGEE. With 3 bases clipped from V and 4 bases from J, the junction kept 13 bases outside the gene matches. CDR3 nucleotide sequence: TGTGCCAGCAGCGCGTCAAGACTAGCAAAAGGATACGAGCAGTACTTC. This translates into CASSASRLAKGYEQYF.

V is TRBV16 and J is TRBJ2-7; the D is unclear. The germline CDR1 and CDR2 sequences are KGHSY and FQNENV. The CDR3 sequence is 15 residues long. The V and J ends lost 4 bases and 0 bases respectively, with 13 bases between them. For the CDR3, the DNA is TGTGCCAGCAGCCCCATGCGAGGTTCCTCCTACGAGCAGTACTTC. Translating it yields CASSPMRGSSYEQYF.

This sequence joins TRBV19 and TRBJ2-7; D may match TRBD1 or TRBD2 (5 bases each). Per the germline V gene, CDR1 is LNHDA and CDR2 is SQIVND (reference sequence). The CDR3 has 13 amino acids. The ends were cut back, 3 bases at V and 7 bases at J, with 13 bases in the middle. This CDR3 is CASSIYSWGEQYF. The DNA of the CDR3 is TGTGCCAGTAGTATCTATAGTTGGGGGGAGCAGTACTTC.

This clone has only one observation. This chain uses TRBV27 with TRBJ2-7; a possible D gene is TRBD1 (7 bases). The V end was cut by 9 bases, the J end by 2 bases, with 20 bases between. This CDR3 is 15 amino acids long. Germline values: CDR1 MNHEY, CDR2 SMNVEV (reference sequence). CDR3 sequence reads: CARVSGVGQTYEQYF. CDR3 nucleotide sequence: TGTGCCAGGGTCTCGGGGGTGGGACAGACCTACGAGCAGTACTTC.

The V call is TRBV4-3, the J call TRBJ1-1; D unclear. The length of the CDR3 is 14 residues. Trimming cost V 1 base and J 7 bases, with 13 bases left between them. Germline V gene lookup returns CDR1 LGHNA and CDR2 YSLEER. CDR3 amino acids: CASSQAEGGIEAFF. CDR3 DNA sequence: TGCGCCAGCAGCCAAGCAGAGGGAGGTATTGAAGCTTTCTTT.

The sample holds a few counts of this clone. In DNA, the CDR3 is TGTGCCATCAGTGAAAGTAAGCAGGATAATTCACCCCTCCACTTT. Amino acid sequence: CAISESKQDNSPLHF. The gene calls are TRBV10-3 and TRBJ1-6; D is unresolved. V lost 3 bases to trimming and J lost 5 bases, with 11 bases between them. CDR1 is ENHRY, CDR2 SYGVKD, per germline. CDR3 length equals 15 residues.